This T cell receptor beta chain was recorded in a study of monozygotic twins with inflammatory bowel disease. Study-wide findings and caveats: Patient repertoires may have gained variability from differing immunosuppressive treatments. Distinct T cell subtypes could not be told apart.

Germline V CDR1 and CDR2: DFQATT, SNEGSKA (reference sequence). CDR3 length: 14 amino acids. Blood samples, whole and unsorted for T cells, yielded the isolated total RNA. Reprocessing the 5' RACE reads, TCRdb reports a single entry for every CDR3 protein and omits DNA. This sample's clone table lists nearly 450,000 distinct CDR3 sequences. As for this clonotype: The antigen is unknown.

The chain combines TRBV20-1 with TRBJ1-4. The sample consisted of blood. The clonotype comes from a human donor with ulcerative colitis or Crohn's disease, or a healthy co-twin of an affected twin (not recorded which). The CDR3 sequence is CSASQAMSNEKLFF.